The TCR beta chain under discussion was sequenced for a study of beta chain features in type 1 diabetes (dated by TCRdb to between 2018 and 2020). With regard to the full study: No differences in mean age, gender distribution, total cell number or subset yield were found between patients and healthy donors. The study compared TCRB repertoires of sorted circulating CD4+ T cell subsets between recently diagnosed type 1 diabetes patients and matched healthy donors. A total of roughly 99,000,000 sorted cells were examined across all samples, and the number of cells per subset was strongly correlated with RNA yield. Naive and central memory subsets were obtained from all 30 or so donors, but regulatory and stem cell-like memory subsets were isolated from only 8 patients and roughly eight healthy donors. Results and caveats for the whole study, not just this receptor: HLA sub-analyses involved small numbers of individuals, so any influence of HLA type on TCRB rearrangement remained unresolved. Because cDNA rather than genomic DNA was sequenced, highly expressing activated cells could have been over-represented, although no difference in activation and CD3 levels was found between groups. PCR may preferentially amplify shorter templates, but because patient and control samples were amplified and corrected together, any resulting skew would affect both groups equally. A moderate but significant shortening of TCRB CDR3 length was observed in type 1 diabetes patients in all four CD4+ subsets. At VDJ recombination sites, type 1 diabetes patients had fewer insertions and more deleted nucleotides, which implies abnormalities in thymic rearrangement. Naive, central memory and regulatory TCRB repertoires appeared more similar among patients than among healthy donors.

Each donor gave one peripheral blood draw, averaging approximately 0.12 L, which was collected into heparinised tubes. Naive, central memory, regulatory and stem cell-like memory CD4+ T cells were sorted on a BD FACSAria II using a panel including CD45RO, CCR7, CD25, CD127, CD95 and CD27. A purity above 95% was achieved for all sorted populations. PBMCs were isolated immediately by Lymphoprep density gradient centrifugation and stained directly without culture. To minimize batch effects, samples were stained and sorted in pairs, one healthy donor with one patient per experiment. The germline V gene gives CDR1 as SNHLY and CDR2 as FYNNEI. V is pared back by 6 bases and J by 4 bases, with 18 bases lying between the germline termini. Inclusive of the bounding cysteine and phenylalanine, the CDR3 is 15 residues long. Here the CDR3 DNA is all that survives: 45 bases in frame from base 1. The entire isolated RNA was reverse transcribed using the High Capacity cDNA Reverse Transcription Kit, and thus expressed TCRB transcripts were sequenced. Survey-depth immunoSEQ sequencing was performed on stem cell-like memory T cell samples, with an average of around 970,000 total reads per sample. Sorted cells were lysed in RLT buffer, and RNA was extracted using DNase-treated RNeasy Micro or Mini kits according to cell number. Each cell subset was processed on its own to prevent cross-contamination, while patient and healthy donor samples were processed together. The immunoSEQ multiplex PCR was used to amplify TCRB sequences from cDNA, yielding 87-bp fragments that span the CDR3 region. Sequencing of the amplicons was performed on the Illumina HiSeq platform. The original methods were these. PCR bias was computationally corrected using synthetic template baselines, reads within Hamming distance 2 were collapsed, and singletons that could not be merged were discarded. Reads were aligned to IMGT to assign V, D and J genes, CDR3 length, and insertions or deletions at six rearrangement sites. Within each subset, clonotype counts were normalized to the number of sorted cells before true diversity and Gini coefficients were calculated with the tcR R package. Repertoire sharing was quantified using the overlap coefficient calculated on TCRB nucleotide sequences. This is the immuneACCESS table as TCRdb keeps it, with only in-frame sequences that have V and J called. A part of the clones is gone; compared with another copy, unresolved V genes explain less than half, and the rest is unexplained. The V and J calls and clone size were taken over from that table, and D and trimming were inferred from the DNA. The sample table contains some 48,000 clones; only one count was recorded for just under 45% of them. Jointly, the top ten make up around 0.13% of the sample.

This clone has more than one count but fewer than ten. Its target antigen remains unknown. It has no much larger one-base neighbor in the sample; base qualities were not kept. The rearranged segments are TRBV2 and TRBJ2-5; TRBD2 is perhaps the D gene, given 5 matching bases. The receptor comes from a man aged 30 to 45 with type 1 diabetes. Sequencing used stem cell memory CD4+ T cells from blood. Taken with the paper, the label for cell subset or site translates to: stem cell-like memory CD4+ T cells. The nucleotides are TGTGCCAGCAGCCGACCCCTGGATGGAGGAGAGACCCAGTACTTC. This is translated as CASSRPLDGGETQYF. The full variable domain, completed from the reference TRBV2 and TRBJ2-5 proteins outside the CDR3, reads EPEVTQTPSHQVTQMGQEVILRCVPISNHLYFYWYRQILGQKVEFLVSFYNNEISEKSEIFDDQFSVERPDGSNFTLKIRSTKLEDSAMYFCASSRPLDGGETQYFGPGTRLLVL.